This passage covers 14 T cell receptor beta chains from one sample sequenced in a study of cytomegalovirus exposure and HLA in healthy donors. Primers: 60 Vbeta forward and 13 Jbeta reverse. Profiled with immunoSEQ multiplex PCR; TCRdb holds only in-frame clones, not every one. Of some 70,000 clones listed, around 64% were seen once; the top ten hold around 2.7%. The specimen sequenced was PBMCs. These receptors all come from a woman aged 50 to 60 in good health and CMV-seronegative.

The CDR3 loop reads CASSTRGRVDGYTF. CDR3 nucleotide sequence: TGTGCCAGCAGCACCAGGGGGCGAGTGGATGGCTACACCTTC. This chain joins TRBV7-9 and TRBJ1-2, with TRBD1 matching over 8 bases. From germline, CDR1 is SEHNR and CDR2 FQNEAQ (reference sequence). The J segment lost 6 bases and the V segment lost 5 bases, leaving 8 bases of the junction unmatched. The length of the CDR3 is 14 residues.

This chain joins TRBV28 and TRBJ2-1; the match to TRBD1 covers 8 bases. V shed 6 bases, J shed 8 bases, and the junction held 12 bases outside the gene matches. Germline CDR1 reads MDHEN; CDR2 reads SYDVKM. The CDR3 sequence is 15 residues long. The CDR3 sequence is CASSLAGGAGYEQFF. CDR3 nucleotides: TGTGCCAGCAGCTTAGCAGGGGGCGCGGGCTATGAGCAGTTCTTC.

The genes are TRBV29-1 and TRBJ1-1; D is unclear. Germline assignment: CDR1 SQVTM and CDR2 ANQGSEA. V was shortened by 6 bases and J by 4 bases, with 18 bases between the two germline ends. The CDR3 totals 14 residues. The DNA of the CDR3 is TGCAGCGTAGGAGAGGGAGCGTTAGGCACTGAAGCTTTCTTT. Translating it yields CSVGEGALGTEAFF.

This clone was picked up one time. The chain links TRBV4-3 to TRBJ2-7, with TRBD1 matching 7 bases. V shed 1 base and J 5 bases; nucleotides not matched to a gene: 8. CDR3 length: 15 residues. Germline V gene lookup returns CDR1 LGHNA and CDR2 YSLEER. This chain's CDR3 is CASSQGGQVLNEQYF. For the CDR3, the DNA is TGCGCCAGCAGCCAAGGCGGACAGGTCCTAAACGAGCAGTACTTC.

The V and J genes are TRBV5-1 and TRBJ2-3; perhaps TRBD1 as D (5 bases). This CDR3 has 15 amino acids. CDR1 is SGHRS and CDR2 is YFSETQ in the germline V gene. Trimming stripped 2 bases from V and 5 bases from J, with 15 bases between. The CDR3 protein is CASSFSGAVGDTQYF. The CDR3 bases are TGCGCCAGCAGCTTTTCTGGGGCCGTGGGAGATACGCAGTATTTT.

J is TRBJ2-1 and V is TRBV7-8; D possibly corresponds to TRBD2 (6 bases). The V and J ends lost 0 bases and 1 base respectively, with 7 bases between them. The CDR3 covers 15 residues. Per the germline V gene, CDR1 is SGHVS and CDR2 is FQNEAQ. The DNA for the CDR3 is TGTGCCAGCAGCTTAGCGGCGGGATCCTACAATGAGCAGTTCTTC. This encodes CASSLAAGSYNEQFF. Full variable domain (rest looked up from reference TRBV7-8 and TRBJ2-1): GAGVSQSPRYKVAKRGQDVALRCDPISGHVSLFWYQQALGQGPEFLTYFQNEAQLDKSGLPSDRFFAERPEGSVSTLKIQRTQQEDSAVYLCASSLAAGSYNEQFFGPGTRLTVL.

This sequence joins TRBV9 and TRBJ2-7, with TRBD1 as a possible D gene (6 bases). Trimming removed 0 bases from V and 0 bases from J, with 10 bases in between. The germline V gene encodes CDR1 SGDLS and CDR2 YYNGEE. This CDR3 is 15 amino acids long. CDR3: CASSVGTESSYEQYF. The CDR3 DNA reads TGTGCCAGCAGCGTAGGGACAGAAAGCTCCTACGAGCAGTACTTC.

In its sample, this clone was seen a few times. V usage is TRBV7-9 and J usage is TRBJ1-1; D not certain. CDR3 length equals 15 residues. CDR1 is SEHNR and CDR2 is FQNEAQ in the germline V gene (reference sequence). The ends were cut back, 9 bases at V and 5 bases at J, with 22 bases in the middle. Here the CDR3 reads CASSRGLRLDTEAFF. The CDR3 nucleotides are TGTGCCAGTTCCCGAGGTTTAAGGTTGGATACTGAAGCTTTCTTT.

The CDR3 DNA is TGCAGCGTTGCGGGGACAGGGGGCTTGAACACTGAAGCTTTCTTT. It translates to CSVAGTGGLNTEAFF. The chain joins TRBV29-1 to TRBJ1-1, with TRBD1 matching over 12 bases. The CDR3 contains 15 residues. CDR1 and CDR2 (germline): SQVTM, ANQGSEA. Trimming took 4 bases from V and 0 from J; bases not matched to a gene: 3. The whole variable domain, remainder taken from reference TRBV29-1 and TRBJ1-1, is SAVISQKPSRDICQRGTSLTIQCQVDSQVTMMFWYRQQPGQSLTLIATANQGSEATYESGFVIDKFPISRPNLTFSTLTVSNMSPEDSSIYLCSVAGTGGLNTEAFFGQGTRLTVV.

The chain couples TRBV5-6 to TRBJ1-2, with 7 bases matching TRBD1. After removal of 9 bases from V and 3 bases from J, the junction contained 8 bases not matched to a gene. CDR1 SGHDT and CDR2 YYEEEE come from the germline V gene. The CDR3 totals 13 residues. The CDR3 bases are TGTGCCACCACAGGGGCCTTGCACTATGGCTACACCTTC. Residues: CATTGALHYGYTF.

The CDR3 loop reads CSVGTSGGYNEQFF. CDR3 sequence (DNA): TGCAGCGTGGGGACTAGCGGGGGCTACAATGAGCAGTTCTTC. The chain uses TRBV29-1 and TRBJ2-1; TRBD2 matches at 14 bases. After removal of 6 bases from V and 3 bases from J, the junction contained 1 base not matched to a gene. The length of the CDR3 is 14 residues. CDR1 SQVTM and CDR2 ANQGSEA come from the germline V gene.

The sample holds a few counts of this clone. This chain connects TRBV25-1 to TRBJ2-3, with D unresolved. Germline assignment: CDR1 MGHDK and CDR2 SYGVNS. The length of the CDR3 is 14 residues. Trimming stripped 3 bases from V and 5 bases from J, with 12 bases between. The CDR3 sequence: CASSDVGGRDTQYF. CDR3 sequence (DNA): TGTGCCAGCAGTGACGTCGGCGGCAGAGATACGCAGTATTTT.

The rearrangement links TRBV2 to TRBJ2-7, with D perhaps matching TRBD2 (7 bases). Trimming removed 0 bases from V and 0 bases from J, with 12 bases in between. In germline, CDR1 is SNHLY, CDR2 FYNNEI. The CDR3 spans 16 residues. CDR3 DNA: TGTGCCAGCAGTGAAGCGAAGGGGGGGCTCTCCTACGAGCAGTACTTC. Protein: CASSEAKGGLSYEQYF.

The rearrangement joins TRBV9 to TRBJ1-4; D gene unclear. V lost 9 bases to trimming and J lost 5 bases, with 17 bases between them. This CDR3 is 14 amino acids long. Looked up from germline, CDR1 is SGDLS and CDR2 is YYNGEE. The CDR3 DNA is TGTGCCACCCTAGAGAGGCGGCAAAATGAAAAACTGTTTTTT. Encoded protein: CATLERRQNEKLFF.